This T cell receptor (beta chain) was captured in a study of human T cells and chemical hapten exposure. As for the study in general: Patch testing placed 0.01% DPC on the upper back, with readings at 6 days.

The CDR3 spans 16 residues. J lost 3 bases, V lost 4 bases, and 9 bases had no gene match. Germline assignment: CDR1 LGHNA and CDR2 YSLEER. Library preparation tagged each individual cDNA molecule with a unique molecular identifier. In the study's own analysis: A typical sample had 93,000 or so TCRs, with about 20,000 to 690,600 overall. TCRdb re-called the RACE reads through MiXCR, storing one row per CDR3 protein. The V and J calls shown here were made by TCRdb, not taken from the authors' results. Seen here are about 120,000 distinct CDR3 sequences, about 11% observed once, and the top ten hold around 2.5%. The time point: patch test 3, about 24 weeks after DPC sensitization. Noted treatment: therapeutic diphenylcyclopropenone sensitization with weekly scalp DPC. It was from unfractionated whole blood that total RNA was extracted.

The V call is TRBV4-3, the J call TRBJ1-5; 7 bases are shared with TRBD1. Sequences were derived from whole blood, sampled in connection with sensitization to the hapten diphenylcyclopropenone (DPC). The sequence was collected from a woman between 45 and 65 years old with alopecia areata. Some clones in this sample may be carry-over from other donors' samples. In DNA form, the CDR3 reads TGCGCCAGCAGCCTAAATCTACAGGGGTACAATCAGCCCCAGCATTTT. Protein product: CASSLNLQGYNQPQHF.